Presented here are 27 T cell receptor beta chains from one specimen sequenced in a study of blood T cell repertoires in COVID-19. Method: immunoSEQ multiplex PCR; TCRdb's copy keeps in-frame clones and lacks some. This sample has some 140,000 clones; roughly four fifths occur once, and the top ten carry roughly 1.8%. The sample comprised peripheral blood. The origin of the receptors is an elderly man with acute or convalescent COVID-19.

CDR3 protein: CASSHFSMSGSSKRGYDTQYF. CDR3 coding DNA: TGTGCCAGCAGCCACTTCAGCATGTCAGGGTCTTCGAAGCGGGGGTATGATACGCAGTATTTT. The chain couples TRBV4-2 to TRBJ2-3; TRBD2 matches at 8 bases. The CDR3 is 21 residues long. Germline trimming cut 3 bases from V and 6 bases from J; bases unmatched to any gene: 26. The germline V gene has CDR1 LGHNA and CDR2 YNFKEQ.

The V gene is TRBV7-8, the J gene TRBJ1-6; perhaps TRBD1 as D (5 bases). V lost 4 bases and J lost 8, with 9 bases in between. This CDR3 comprises 13 residues. Germline loops: CDR1 SGHVS, CDR2 FQNEAQ. For the CDR3, the DNA is TGTGCCAGCAGCTCCGACAGTTATTCACCCCTCCACTTT. This encodes CASSSDSYSPLHF.

The genes are TRBV5-8 and TRBJ1-5; D unresolved. CDR1 SGHTS and CDR2 YDEGEE come from the germline V gene. The CDR3 has 16 residues. Trimming took 3 bases from V and 0 from J, leaving 13 bases between them. The CDR3 nucleotides read TGTGCCAGCAGCTCCGTTAAGGACTCTAGCAATCAGCCCCAGCATTTT. Amino acids: CASSSVKDSSNQPQHF. The full variable domain, with the rest looked up from reference TRBV5-8 and TRBJ1-5, is EAGVTQSPTHLIKTRGQQATLRCSPISGHTSVYWYQQALGLGLQFLLWYDEGEERNRGNFPPRFSGRQFPNYSSELNVNALELEDSALYLCASSSVKDSSNQPQHFGDGTRLSIL.

This chain links TRBV3-1 (or the pseudogene TRBV3-2) with TRBJ1-6, with D unresolved. V shed 6 bases and J shed 6 bases, with 12 bases lying between them. The CDR3 is 14 amino acids. Germline lookup yields CDR1 LGHDT and CDR2 YNNKEL (reference sequence). This CDR3 is CASSVSGFNSPLHF. CDR3 DNA sequence: TGTGCCAGCAGTGTTTCAGGCTTTAATTCACCCCTCCACTTT.

The chain joins TRBV3-1 (or the pseudogene TRBV3-2) to TRBJ1-6; TRBD1 matches at 8 bases. The V gene's germline CDR1 is LGHDT and CDR2 YNNKEL (reference sequence). The CDR3 spans 15 residues. V was pared by 4 bases and J by 8 bases, with 7 bases of the junction left unmatched. CDR3 in amino acids: CASSRTGGDDSPLHF. CDR3 DNA sequence: TGTGCCAGCAGCCGCACAGGGGGTGATGATTCACCCCTCCACTTT.

This clone was counted ten times or more. The V gene is TRBV7-2, the J gene TRBJ2-2, with 9 bases lining up with TRBD1. V shed 5 bases, J shed 15 bases, and the junction held 7 bases outside the gene matches. CDR3 length equals 12 residues. In germline, CDR1 is SGHTA, CDR2 FQGNSA. CDR3 DNA sequence: TGTGCCAGCAGCCACGGGACAGGGAGGTTGTTTTTT. The encoded protein is CASSHGTGRLFF. The variable domain in full, with the rest retrieved from reference TRBV7-2 and TRBJ2-2, is GAGVSQSPSNKVTEKGKDVELRCDPISGHTALYWYRQSLGQGLEFLIYFQGNSAPDKSGLPSDRFSAERTGGSVSTLTIQRTQQEDSAVYLCASSHGTGRLFFGEGSRLTVL.

The chain combines TRBV6-5 with TRBJ1-5; a possible D gene is TRBD1 (5 bases). This CDR3 is 14 amino acids long. From germline, CDR1 is MNHEY and CDR2 SVGAGI. V gave up 6 bases and J gave up 0 bases, with 9 bases separating them. The CDR3, as DNA: TGTGCCAGCAGGGAGGGACTTAGCAATCAGCCCCAGCATTTT. Protein product: CASREGLSNQPQHF.

V usage is TRBV2 and J usage is TRBJ2-5; TRBD1 matches 7 bases. V shed 6 bases and J 1 base; nucleotides not matched to a gene: 8. This CDR3 spans 15 amino acids. Germline-derived CDR1 and CDR2 are SNHLY and FYNNEI. The CDR3 nucleotides read TGTGCCAGCAGGTTGGGGACAGCCACCCAAGAGACCCAGTACTTC. Translation: CASRLGTATQETQYF.

The genes are TRBV19 and TRBJ2-5; 9 bases are shared with TRBD1. V shed 10 bases and J 5 bases; nucleotides not matched to a gene: 11. The CDR3 spans 14 residues. Looked up from germline, CDR1 is LNHDA and CDR2 is SQIVND (reference sequence). The CDR3, as DNA: TGTGCCACGGGGGGACAGGGAGCGGGCGAGACCCAGTACTTC. This encodes CATGGQGAGETQYF.

In nucleotides, the CDR3 is TGTGCCAGCAGCTTCTCGGTACGCACAGATACGCAGTATTTT. It encodes CASSFSVRTDTQYF. The chain carries TRBV7-2 and TRBJ2-3; D is uncertain. V was cut by 3 bases and J by 1 base, with 8 bases left in between. Germline V gene lookup returns CDR1 SGHTA and CDR2 FQGNSA. The CDR3 sequence is 14 residues long.

The V gene is TRBV6-5, the J gene TRBJ2-7; 10 bases map to TRBD2. The CDR3 extends over 14 amino acids. J lost 2 bases, V lost 6 bases, and 4 bases had no gene match. The germline CDR1 and CDR2 sequences are MNHEY and SVGAGI. The DNA of the CDR3 is TGTGCCAGCAGCGTCCTAGCGGGGGCCTACGAGCAGTACGTC. This encodes CASSVLAGAYEQYV.

This chain uses TRBV19 with TRBJ2-1; 8 nucleotides align to TRBD2. Trimming took 3 bases from V and 10 from J; bases not matched to a gene: 8. Looked up from germline, CDR1 is LNHDA and CDR2 is SQIVND (reference sequence). The CDR3 contains 14 residues. The CDR3 nucleotides are TGTGCCAGTAGTATCCCCAGCGGGGGAGGGGAGCAGTTCTTC. Translating gives CASSIPSGGGEQFF.

The DNA of the CDR3 is TGTGCCAGCAGTACCGGGACAGGGGTCTTAGGGGAGCTGTTTTTT. Translation gives CASSTGTGVLGELFF. V usage is TRBV6-5 and J usage is TRBJ2-2, with 10 bases identical to TRBD1. V lost 5 bases and J lost 8; bases outside the gene matches: 8. Germline CDR1 and CDR2: MNHEY and SVGAGI. The CDR3 extends over 15 amino acids.

The chain is built from TRBV14 and TRBJ1-1; D is undetermined. The CDR3 totals 15 residues. The V gene's germline CDR1 is SGHDN and CDR2 FVKESK. V was trimmed by 0 bases and J by 11 bases, leaving 19 bases between them. The CDR3, as DNA: TGTGCCAGCAGCCAAGATCTCCCTGTTTCGGGTCGGGCTTTCTTT. Encoded protein: CASSQDLPVSGRAFF.

V usage is TRBV7-2 and J usage is TRBJ1-2; TRBD1 matches at 8 bases. Per the germline V gene, CDR1 is SGHTA and CDR2 is FQGNSA. The CDR3 is made up of 13 amino acids. V trimming: 5 bases; J trimming: 7 bases; junction bases outside the gene matches: 6. This CDR3 is CASSARQGSGYTF. DNA of the CDR3: TGTGCCAGCAGCGCCCGACAGGGGAGTGGCTACACCTTC.

In its sample, this clone was seen once. This chain links TRBV3-1 (or the pseudogene TRBV3-2) with TRBJ2-5; 9 nucleotides line up with TRBD2. CDR3 size: 14 residues. Germline V CDR1 and CDR2: LGHDT, YNNKEL (reference sequence). After removal of 4 bases from V and 2 bases from J, the junction contained 2 bases not matched to a gene. The CDR3 coding sequence is TGTGCCAGCAGCCCTAGCGGGGTACAAGAGACCCAGTACTTC. Residues: CASSPSGVQETQYF.

This chain joins TRBV10-3 and TRBJ1-5; TRBD1 agrees at 7 bases. With 4 bases clipped from V and 5 bases from J, the junction kept 2 bases outside the gene matches. Germline V gene data show CDR1 as ENHRY and CDR2 as SYGVKD. The CDR3 sequence is 13 residues long. CDR3 in amino acids: CAISAGGDQPQHF. CDR3 nucleotides: TGTGCCATCAGTGCAGGGGGAGATCAGCCCCAGCATTTT.

The J gene is TRBJ2-3, the V gene TRBV30; TRBD1 agrees at 7 bases. The J segment lost 13 bases and the V segment lost 1 base, leaving 8 bases of the junction unmatched. This CDR3 is built from 12 residues. Germline V CDR1 and CDR2: GTSNPN, SVGIG (reference sequence). The CDR3 nucleotides are TGTGCCTGGAGTGAAATTCAGGGGGTGGAGTATTTT. This encodes CAWSEIQGVEYF.

The gene calls are TRBV9 and TRBJ1-2; 7 nucleotides align to TRBD1. Per the germline V gene, CDR1 is SGDLS and CDR2 is YYNGEE. Losses at the gene ends were 3 bases for V and 7 bases for J; bases not matched to a gene: 6. The CDR3 extends over 13 amino acids. CDR3 DNA: TGTGCCAGCAGCGAGAGGGGGCGCGGTGGCTACACCTTC. This encodes CASSERGRGGYTF.

In this sample, this clone turned up a few times. The chain recombines TRBV15 with TRBJ1-5; D remains unclear. Germline values: CDR1 LNHNV, CDR2 YYDKDF (reference sequence). The CDR3 totals 15 residues. V gave up 3 bases and J gave up 2 bases, with 11 bases separating them. CDR3 amino acids: CATSRPPLGNQPQHF. The CDR3 bases are TGTGCCACCAGCAGGCCCCCCTTAGGCAATCAGCCCCAGCATTTT.

Details on this clone: Additional DNA sequences in this sample encode the identical CDR3. The chain carries TRBV4-1 and TRBJ1-4; TRBD1 is a possible D gene (6 bases). The V gene lost 1 base and the J gene lost 0 bases, with 9 bases spanning the gap. The germline V gene has CDR1 MGHRA and CDR2 YSYEKL. The CDR3 has 16 amino acids. This CDR3 reads CASSQGTVATNEKLFF. The CDR3 DNA follows: TGCGCCAGCAGCCAAGGGACAGTAGCAACTAATGAAAAACTGTTTTTT.

This clone has only one observation. The chain carries TRBV5-3 and TRBJ2-7, with 9 bases aligning to TRBD1. TRBV5-3 is sorted into the ORF group, with uncertain function. The ends lost 3 bases at V and 3 bases at J; junction bases unmatched: 16. The CDR3 has 18 residues. The CDR3 DNA sequence: TGTGCCAGAAGCTCGCGCCTACAGGGGGCGCATCCCCTCTACGAGCAGTACGTC. It is translated as CARSSRLQGAHPLYEQYV.

The chain is built from TRBV5-1 and TRBJ1-3; 7 nucleotides line up with TRBD1. V trimming: 5 bases; J trimming: 8 bases; junction bases outside the gene matches: 7. Looked up from germline, CDR1 is SGHRS and CDR2 is YFSETQ. The CDR3 is made up of 13 amino acids. CDR3 nucleotide sequence: TGCGCCAGCAGGTCAGGGGGAGGCGACACCATATATTTT. Its translation is CASRSGGGDTIYF.

This clone was recorded once. The J gene is TRBJ2-5, the V gene TRBV28; 7 nucleotides match TRBD1. This CDR3 contains 15 residues. After removal of 4 bases from V and 4 bases from J, the junction contained 9 bases not matched to a gene. CDR1 is MDHEN and CDR2 is SYDVKM in the germline V gene. The DNA for the CDR3 is TGTGCCAGCAGTTCAATACAGGGGTTAGGAGAGACCCAGTACTTC. Translating it yields CASSSIQGLGETQYF.

The chain has TRBV6-5 and TRBJ1-1; D perhaps matches TRBD1 (6 bases). Germline CDR1 reads MNHEY; CDR2 reads SVGAGI. With 7 bases removed from V and 1 base from J, the gap between germline ends came to 13 bases. CDR3 length: 14 residues. As DNA, the CDR3 is TGTGCCAGCAAAGGTTGGACAGAGAACACTGAAGCTTTCTTT. As protein: CASKGWTENTEAFF.

This chain links TRBV19 with TRBJ1-6; 7 bases are shared with TRBD1. The germline gives CDR1 LNHDA, CDR2 SQIVND (reference sequence). V lost 5 bases and J lost 10; bases outside the gene matches: 8. CDR3 length: 14 amino acids. CDR3: CASSSGGRLSPLHF. CDR3 DNA sequence: TGTGCCAGTAGTTCAGGGGGTAGGCTCTCACCCCTCCACTTT. The variable domain in full, with the rest retrieved from reference TRBV19 and TRBJ1-6, is DGGITQSPKYLFRKEGQNVTLSCEQNLNHDAMYWYRQDPGQGLRLIYYSQIVNDFQKGDIAEGYSVSREKKESFPLTVTSAQKNPTAFYLCASSSGGRLSPLHFGNGTRLTVT.

This chain uses TRBV3-1 (or the pseudogene TRBV3-2) with TRBJ1-1, with a weak D call TRBD1 (6 bases). The CDR3 contains 15 residues. V lost 5 bases, J lost 10 bases, and 23 bases lay in between. The germline CDR1 and CDR2 sequences are LGHDT and YNNKEL (reference sequence). DNA for the CDR3: TGTGCCAGCAGCTATACACCTACAGGGACGCCCCGAGCTTTCTTT. Translated: CASSYTPTGTPRAFF.